This is a list of T cell receptor beta chains from one sample in a study of OX40 agonist ivuxolimab in advanced cancers. TCRdb keeps only in-frame clones here, not all; method: immunoSEQ multiplex PCR. The table includes 60,000 to 85,000 clones, 90% detected once. The sample consisted of CD4+ or CD8+ T cells sorted from blood, taken in a trial of the OX40 agonist ivuxolimab. The receptors come from an adult with an advanced solid tumor such as melanoma, head and neck, liver or kidney cancer. CDR3s include the opening cysteine and the closing phenylalanine or tryptophan. A D gene is named only where the DNA matches it firmly. A row's size may be missing; if present it is once, few, many or a size class.

clone_size j_call v_call d_call cdr3_nt cdr3_aa
NA TRBJ2-1 TRBV6-1 TRBD2 TGTGCCAGCAGTGTCCGTCGGGAGGATCACAATGAGCAGTTCTTC CASSVRREDHNEQFF
NA TRBJ2-5 TRBV5-1 NA TGCGCCAGCAGCTTGTTGAGCCAAGAGACCCAGTACTTC CASSLLSQETQYF
NA TRBJ1-1 TRBV30 TRBD1 TGTGCCTGGAGTCCCACCCGGGACAGGGGGAGGACTGAAGCTTTCTTT CAWSPTRDRGRTEAFF
NA TRBJ2-5 TRBV9 TRBD1 TGTGCCAGCAGCCGACAGGGACAGCTAAATCAAGAGACCCAGTACTTC CASSRQGQLNQETQYF
once TRBJ1-5 TRBV6-5 TRBD1 TGTGCCAGCAGTGGACAGGAGGGGCAGCCCCAGCATTTT CASSGQEGQPQHF
NA TRBJ2-3 TRBV27 NA TGTGCCAGCAGTGTACAACAGGGTCCCAGCACAGATACGCAGTATTTT CASSVQQGPSTDTQYF
NA TRBJ1-1 TRBV19 NA TGTGCCAGTAGCCCCAGGGCCTCTAACACTGAAGCTTTCTTT CASSPRASNTEAFF
NA TRBJ2-7 TRBV6-5 NA TGTGCCAGCACCAACAACGCCTACGAGCAGTACTTC CASTNNAYEQYF
NA TRBJ2-6 TRBV7-3 NA TGTGCCAGCAGTTTCCAGGGTGGTGGGGCCAACGTCCTGACTTTC CASSFQGGGANVLTF
NA TRBJ1-4 TRBV5-4 NA TGTGCCAGCAGCAGGACGGACAGCGATAATGAAAAACTGTTTTTT CASSRTDSDNEKLFF
NA TRBJ1-2 TRBV11-2 NA TGTGCCAGCAGCACCGGGCAGAACTATGGCTACACCTTC CASSTGQNYGYTF
NA TRBJ1-2 TRBV6-5 NA TGTGCCAGCAAACCAACAGGGAGTTCAAGTGGCTACACCTTC CASKPTGSSSGYTF
NA TRBJ1-2 TRBV25-1 NA TGTGCCGCAGGGATAGGACAAGGCTACACCTTC CAAGIGQGYTF
NA TRBJ2-3 TRBV7-2 NA TGTGCCAGCAGCGGGAGAATGGTCCTGAGCACAGATACGCAGTATTTT CASSGRMVLSTDTQYF
NA TRBJ1-1 TRBV2 NA TGTGCCAGCAGTGAATTGAGCACTGAAGCTTTCTTT CASSELSTEAFF
NA TRBJ2-3 TRBV4-1 NA TGCGCCAGCAGCCAAGAGAGTGGGGGCCCCACTGGGGATACGCAGTATTTT CASSQESGGPTGDTQYF
few TRBJ1-6 TRBV19 NA TGTGCCAGTAGTATTCTACTGCCAGGGACTAAGGCGCCCCTCCACTTT CASSILLPGTKAPLHF
NA TRBJ2-6 TRBV19 TRBD1 TGTGCCAGTAGTACATATGGGACAGGGGGCTCTGGGGCCAACGTCCTGACTTTC CASSTYGTGGSGANVLTF
NA TRBJ2-7 TRBV4-3 TRBD1 TGCGCCAGCAGCCAATCAATACAGGGGACAGGGCAGTACTTC CASSQSIQGTGQYF
NA TRBJ1-5 TRBV6-5 TRBD1 TGTGCCAGCAGTCTCGACAGGGGCAATCAGCCCCAGCATTTT CASSLDRGNQPQHF
NA TRBJ2-6 TRBV5-5 NA TGTGCCAGCAGCTTGGCCGTAGGAAACTCTGGGGCCAACGTCCTGACTTTC CASSLAVGNSGANVLTF
NA TRBJ2-2 TRBV9 TRBD2 TGTGCCAGCAGCGTAGCACTAGCGGGGTCCACCGGGGAGCTGTTTTTT CASSVALAGSTGELFF
NA TRBJ2-5 TRBV7-6 NA TGTGCCAGCAGCAGGGCGGAACAAGAGACCCAGTACTTC CASSRAEQETQYF
few TRBJ1-5 TRBV4-3 NA TGCGCCAGCAGCCCCGGGGGGGGCGGCAGCAATCAGCCCCAGCATTTT CASSPGGGGSNQPQHF
few TRBJ1-5 TRBV5-6 NA TGTGCCAGCAGCCATGCGGGGGTCAATCAGCCCCAGCATTTT CASSHAGVNQPQHF
NA TRBJ2-7 TRBV7-9 TRBD1 TGTGCCAGCAGCTTAGGGCAGGGGGCCCACGAGCAGTACTTC CASSLGQGAHEQYF
NA TRBJ1-2 TRBV11-2 NA TGTGCCAGCAGCTTAGGTAGTTGGGGTGGGTCCCACGAAGACTATGGCTACACCTTC CASSLGSWGGSHEDYGYTF
NA TRBJ2-3 TRBV5-7 TRBD1 TGTGCCAGCAGCTTGGTCCGTGGCAGGGGGCTTCGCACAGATACGCAGTATTTT CASSLVRGRGLRTDTQYF
NA TRBJ2-3 TRBV5-1 TRBD2 TGCGCCAGCAGCCCCGGGACTAGCGGGAGGGCCTCCAGCACAGATACGCAGTATTTT CASSPGTSGRASSTDTQYF
once TRBJ2-7 TRBV7-2 NA TGTGCCAGCAGCTTAGTTGCGGGAATCGCTATCTACGAGCAGTACTTC CASSLVAGIAIYEQYF
NA TRBJ2-1 TRBV5-6 NA TGTGCCAGCAGCTTTGACAGTTACAATGAGCAGTTCTTC CASSFDSYNEQFF
NA TRBJ1-2 TRBV28 TRBD1 TGTGCCAGCAGCCCCGGAGACAGGGGCTATGGCTACACCTTC CASSPGDRGYGYTF
NA TRBJ1-1 TRBV28 NA TGTGCCAGCAGTTTAGGACTAGAAGCTTTCTTT CASSLGLEAFF
few TRBJ1-3 TRBV6-6 TRBD1 TGTGCCAGCAGTACTCAGATAATGACAGGGACGAACACCATATATTTT CASSTQIMTGTNTIYF
NA TRBJ2-1 TRBV19 NA TGTGCCAGTAGTAGGGACACGGGCTCCTACAATGAGCAGTTCTTC CASSRDTGSYNEQFF
NA TRBJ2-5 TRBV5-1 TRBD1 TGCGCCAGCAGCGGAGAACAGGGGCCGGGAGAGACCCAGTACTTC CASSGEQGPGETQYF
NA TRBJ2-4 TRBV5-1 NA TGCGCCAGCAGCTTGAGTGGGGGAGCCAAAAACATTCAGTACTTC CASSLSGGAKNIQYF
NA TRBJ2-1 TRBV19 TRBD1 TGTGCCAGTAGTACGACCGGGACAGGGCCTCAGGGTGAGCAGTTCTTC CASSTTGTGPQGEQFF
NA TRBJ1-5 TRBV18 NA TGTGCCAGCTCACCACTGGAGGGGTTGGGTCAGCCCCAGCATTTT CASSPLEGLGQPQHF
NA TRBJ1-1 TRBV6-4 NA TGTGCCAGCAGCTACGGGACGCTCAATACTGAAGCTTTCTTT CASSYGTLNTEAFF
NA TRBJ2-5 TRBV7-3 TRBD2 TGTGCCAGCAGCTCTAGCGGGGGGGCCTGGGAGACCCAGTACTTC CASSSSGGAWETQYF
few TRBJ2-5 TRBV7-2 NA TGTGCCAGCAGCCCAGCGAGTGTTTTGGAGACCCAGTACTTC CASSPASVLETQYF
NA TRBJ2-6 TRBV5-1 NA TGCGCCAGCACCCTAGGGGGGGCGGCTGGGGCCAACGTCCTGACTTTC CASTLGGAAGANVLTF
NA TRBJ2-1 TRBV19 NA TGTGCCAGTAATAACTTAAACTACAATGAGCAGTTCTTC CASNNLNYNEQFF
once TRBJ2-2 TRBV7-9 NA TGTGCCAGCAGCTCACAGGGCGGGACCGGGGAGCTGTTTTTT CASSSQGGTGELFF
NA TRBJ2-7 TRBV5-1 TRBD2 TGCGCCAGCAGGATGGCTAGCGGTCCATACGAGCAGTACTTC CASRMASGPYEQYF
few TRBJ2-1 TRBV6-5 NA TGTGCCAGCACCCGAGGAGAATCCTACAATGAGCAGTTCTTC CASTRGESYNEQFF
NA TRBJ1-2 TRBV18 TRBD1 TGTGCCAGCTCACCACCGTCGACAGGGGTTAGCTATGGCTACACCTTC CASSPPSTGVSYGYTF
NA TRBJ2-7 TRBV6-5 TRBD1 TGTGCCAGCAGCCGACAGGGTCCCTACGAGCAGTACTTC CASSRQGPYEQYF
NA TRBJ2-1 TRBV7-3 TRBD2 TGTGCCAGCAGCCAACTAGCGGGGAGAAACAATGAGCAGTTCTTC CASSQLAGRNNEQFF
NA TRBJ1-2 TRBV28 TRBD1 TGTGCCAGCAGTTTAGGGCAGGGGGCGCGGTACACCTTC CASSLGQGARYTF
NA TRBJ2-1 TRBV5-1 NA TGCGCCAGCAGCTTTCCGGTGGGGGAAGAGCAGTTCTTC CASSFPVGEEQFF
NA TRBJ1-4 TRBV28 TRBD1 TGTGCCAGCAGCCCCGCGACAGGGGTTAATGAAAAACTGTTTTTT CASSPATGVNEKLFF
NA TRBJ2-3 TRBV19 NA TGTGCCAGTAGTATAGGTCCGGGATTCACAGATACGCAGTATTTT CASSIGPGFTDTQYF
once TRBJ1-2 TRBV14 NA TGTGCCAGCAGCCGGGGACGTAACTATGGCTACACCTTC CASSRGRNYGYTF